This T cell receptor beta chain was sequenced for a study of blood T cell repertoires in COVID-19. Study summary: The United States, Italy and Spain supplied acute and convalescent COVID-19 samples.

The assay was immunoSEQ multiplex PCR, and TCRdb's table has in-frame clones only and misses some. Of approximately 280,000 clones in the sample, around nine tenths were seen once. Per germline, CDR1 SGHRS and CDR2 YFSETQ. This CDR3 contains 16 residues. V lost 5 bases to trimming and J lost 6 bases; unmatched junction nucleotides: 10. The V gene is TRBV5-1, the J gene TRBJ1-6; the match to TRBD1 covers 8 bases. The receptor's source is a middle-aged man with acute or convalescent COVID-19. Specimen: peripheral blood. CDR3 protein: CASRGGGQGTNSPLHF. In DNA, the CDR3 is TGCGCCAGCAGGGGGGGTGGACAGGGAACTAATTCACCCCTCCACTTT.